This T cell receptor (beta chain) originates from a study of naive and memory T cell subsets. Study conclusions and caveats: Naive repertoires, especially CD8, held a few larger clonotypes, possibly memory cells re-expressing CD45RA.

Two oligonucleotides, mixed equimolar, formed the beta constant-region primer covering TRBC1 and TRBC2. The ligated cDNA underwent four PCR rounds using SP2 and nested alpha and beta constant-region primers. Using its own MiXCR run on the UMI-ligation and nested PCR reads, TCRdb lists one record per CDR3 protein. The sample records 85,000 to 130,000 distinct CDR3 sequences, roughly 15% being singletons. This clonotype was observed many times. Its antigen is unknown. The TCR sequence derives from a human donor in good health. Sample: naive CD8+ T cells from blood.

The DNA of the CDR3 is TGCAGCGTTGAATTTGCTGGCGGGAGCTCCTACGAGCAGTACTTC. Translating gives CSVEFAGGSSYEQYF. The chain is built from TRBV29-1 and TRBJ2-7; 7 bases are shared with TRBD2. V shed 2 bases and J 0 bases; nucleotides not matched to a gene: 7. The germline gives CDR1 SQVTM, CDR2 ANQGSEA. CDR3 length: 15 residues.